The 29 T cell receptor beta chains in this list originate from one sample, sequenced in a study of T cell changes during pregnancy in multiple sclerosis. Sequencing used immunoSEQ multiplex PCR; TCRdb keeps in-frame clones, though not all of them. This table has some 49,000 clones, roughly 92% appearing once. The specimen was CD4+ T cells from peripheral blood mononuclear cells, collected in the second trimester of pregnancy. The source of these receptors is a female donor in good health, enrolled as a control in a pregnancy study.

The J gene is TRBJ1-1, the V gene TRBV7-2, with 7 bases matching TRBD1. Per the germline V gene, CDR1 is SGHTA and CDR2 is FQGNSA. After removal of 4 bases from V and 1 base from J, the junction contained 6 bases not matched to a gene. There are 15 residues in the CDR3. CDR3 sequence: CASSYGTVGNTEAFF. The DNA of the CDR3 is TGTGCCAGCAGCTATGGGACAGTCGGGAACACTGAAGCTTTCTTT.

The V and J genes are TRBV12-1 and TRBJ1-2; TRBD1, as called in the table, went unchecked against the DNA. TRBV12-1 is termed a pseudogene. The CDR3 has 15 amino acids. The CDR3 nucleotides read TGTGCCAGCAGCTACCAGCGACAGGCATCCTATGGCTACACCTTC. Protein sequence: CASSYQRQASYGYTF.

The CDR3, as DNA: TGTGCCAGCAGCCAGGACAGGGAGACTGAAGCTTTCTTT. Its translation: CASSQDRETEAFF. The chain has TRBV6-4 and TRBJ1-1, with 8 positions matching TRBD1. The CDR3 is made up of 13 amino acids. Germline CDR1 reads MRHNA; CDR2 reads SNTAGT. The ends lost 6 bases at V and 5 bases at J; junction bases unmatched: 5.

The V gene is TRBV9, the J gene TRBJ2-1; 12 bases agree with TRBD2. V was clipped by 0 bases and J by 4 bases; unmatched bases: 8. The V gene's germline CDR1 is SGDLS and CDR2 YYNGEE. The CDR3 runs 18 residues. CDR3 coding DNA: TGTGCCAGCAGCGTAGCTACGGCTAGCGGGGGGGTATACAATGAGCAGTTCTTC. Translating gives CASSVATASGGVYNEQFF. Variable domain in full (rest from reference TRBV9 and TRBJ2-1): DSGVTQTPKHLITATGQRVTLRCSPRSGDLSVYWYQQSLDQGLQFLIQYYNGEERAKGNILERFSAQQFPDLHSELNLSSLELGDSALYFCASSVATASGGVYNEQFFGPGTRLTVL.

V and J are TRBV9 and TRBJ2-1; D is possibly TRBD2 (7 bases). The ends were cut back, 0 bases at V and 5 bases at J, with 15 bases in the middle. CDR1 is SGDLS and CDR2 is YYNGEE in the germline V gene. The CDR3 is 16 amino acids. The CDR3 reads CASSVDLRGPNNEQFF. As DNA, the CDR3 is TGTGCCAGCAGCGTAGATCTGCGGGGGCCGAACAATGAGCAGTTCTTC.

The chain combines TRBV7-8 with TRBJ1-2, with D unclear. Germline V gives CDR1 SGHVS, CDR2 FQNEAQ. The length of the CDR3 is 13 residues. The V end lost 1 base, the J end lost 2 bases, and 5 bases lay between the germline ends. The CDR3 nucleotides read TGTGCCAGCAGCTTAGAGAGAAACTATGGCTACACCTTC. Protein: CASSLERNYGYTF.

CDR3 in DNA: TGTGCCAGCGGGACAGGGGGTAGCAATCAGCCCCAGCATTTT. Protein sequence: CASGTGGSNQPQHF. The chain employs TRBV2 and TRBJ1-5; 11 nucleotides agree with TRBD1. The V segment lost 8 bases and the J segment 0 bases; nucleotides outside the gene matches: 0. Germline values: CDR1 SNHLY, CDR2 FYNNEI. The CDR3 runs 14 residues. The variable domain in full, completed from reference TRBV2 and TRBJ1-5, reads EPEVTQTPSHQVTQMGQEVILRCVPISNHLYFYWYRQILGQKVEFLVSFYNNEISEKSEIFDDQFSVERPDGSNFTLKIRSTKLEDSAMYFCASGTGGSNQPQHFGDGTRLSIL.

The CDR3, as DNA: TGTGCCAGCAGCTTGGAAGGAGCAGGGACCTACGAGCAGTACTTC. Translated: CASSLEGAGTYEQYF. The rearrangement joins TRBV5-5 to TRBJ2-7; maybe TRBD1 (5 bases). CDR3 length: 15 amino acids. Germline-derived CDR1 and CDR2 are SGHKS and YYEKEE (reference sequence). The ends were cut back, 0 bases at V and 2 bases at J, with 12 bases in the middle.

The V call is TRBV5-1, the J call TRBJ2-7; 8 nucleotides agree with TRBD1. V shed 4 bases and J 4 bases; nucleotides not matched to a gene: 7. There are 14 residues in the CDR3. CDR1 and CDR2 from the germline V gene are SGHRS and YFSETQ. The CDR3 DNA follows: TGCGCCAGCAGCGTGGCAGGGGGCTTATACGAGCAGTACTTC. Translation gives CASSVAGGLYEQYF.

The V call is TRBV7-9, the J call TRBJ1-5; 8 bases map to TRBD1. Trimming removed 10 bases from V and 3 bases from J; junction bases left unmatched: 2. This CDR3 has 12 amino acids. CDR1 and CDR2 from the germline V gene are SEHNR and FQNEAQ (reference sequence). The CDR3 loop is CATGQDNQPQHF. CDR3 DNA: TGTGCCACGGGACAGGACAATCAGCCCCAGCATTTT.

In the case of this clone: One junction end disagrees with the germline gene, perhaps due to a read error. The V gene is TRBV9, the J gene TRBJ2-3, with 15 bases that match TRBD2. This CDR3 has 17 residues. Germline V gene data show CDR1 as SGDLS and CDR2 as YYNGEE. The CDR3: CAGSPGLAGGSTDTQYF. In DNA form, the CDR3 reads TGTGCCGGCAGCCCCGGACTAGCGGGGGGGAGCACAGATACGCAGTATTTT.

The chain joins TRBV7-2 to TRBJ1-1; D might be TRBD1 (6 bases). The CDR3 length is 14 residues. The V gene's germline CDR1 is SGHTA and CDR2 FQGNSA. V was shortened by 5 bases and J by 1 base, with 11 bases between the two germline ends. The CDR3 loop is CASSRRTANTEAFF. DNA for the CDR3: TGTGCCAGCAGCCGCCGGACAGCGAACACTGAAGCTTTCTTT.

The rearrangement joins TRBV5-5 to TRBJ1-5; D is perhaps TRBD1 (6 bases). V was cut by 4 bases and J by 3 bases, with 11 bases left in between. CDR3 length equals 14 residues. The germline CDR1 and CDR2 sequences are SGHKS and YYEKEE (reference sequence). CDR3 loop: CASSPTGYNQPQHF. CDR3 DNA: TGTGCCAGCAGCCCTACAGGGTACAATCAGCCCCAGCATTTT.

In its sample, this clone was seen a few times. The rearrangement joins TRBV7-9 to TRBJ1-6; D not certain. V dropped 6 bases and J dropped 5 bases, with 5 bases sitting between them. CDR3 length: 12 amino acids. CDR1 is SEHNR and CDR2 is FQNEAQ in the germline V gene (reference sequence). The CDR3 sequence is CASSPNNSPLHF. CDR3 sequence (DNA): TGTGCCAGCAGTCCTAATAATTCACCCCTCCACTTT. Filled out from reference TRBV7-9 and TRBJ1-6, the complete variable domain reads DTGVSQNPRHKITKRGQNVTFRCDPISEHNRLYWYRQTLGQGPEFLTYFQNEAQLEKSRLLSDRFSAERPKGSFSTLEIQRTEQGDSAMYLCASSPNNSPLHFGNGTRLTVT.

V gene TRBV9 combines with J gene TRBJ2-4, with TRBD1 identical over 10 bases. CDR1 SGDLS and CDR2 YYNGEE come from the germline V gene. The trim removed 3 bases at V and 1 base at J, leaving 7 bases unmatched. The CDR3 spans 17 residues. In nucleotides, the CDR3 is TGTGCCAGCAGCGCCTGGGGGACAGGGGTTGCCAAAAACATTCAGTACTTC. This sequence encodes CASSAWGTGVAKNIQYF.

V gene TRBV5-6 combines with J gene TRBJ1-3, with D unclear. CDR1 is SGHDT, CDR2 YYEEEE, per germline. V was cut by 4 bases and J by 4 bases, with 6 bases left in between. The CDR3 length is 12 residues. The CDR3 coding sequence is TGTGCCAGCAGCCGGAGGGGAAACACCATATATTTT. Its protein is CASSRRGNTIYF.

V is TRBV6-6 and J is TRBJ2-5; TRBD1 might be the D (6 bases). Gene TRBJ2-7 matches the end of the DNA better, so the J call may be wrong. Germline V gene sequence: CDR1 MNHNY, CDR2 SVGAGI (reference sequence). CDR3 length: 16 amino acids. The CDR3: CASSKSDSGGSYEQYF. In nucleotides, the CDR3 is TGTGCCAGCAGTAAATCGGACAGTGGGGGATCCTACGAGCAGTACTTC.

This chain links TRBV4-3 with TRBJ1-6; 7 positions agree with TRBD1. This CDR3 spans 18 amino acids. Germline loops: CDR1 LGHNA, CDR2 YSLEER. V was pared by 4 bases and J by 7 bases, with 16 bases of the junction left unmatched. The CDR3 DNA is TGCGCCAGCAGCCCCAAACGGTTGGTCGGGACAGAGAATTCACCCCTCCACTTT. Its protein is CASSPKRLVGTENSPLHF.

The CDR3 region is CASSFPFSGANVLTF. The CDR3 DNA reads TGTGCCAGCAGCTTCCCTTTCTCTGGGGCCAACGTCCTGACTTTC. The rearrangement uses TRBV7-2 and TRBJ2-6; D gene uncertain. Trimming shortened V by 3 bases and J by 0 bases, and 6 bases separated the two germline ends. The CDR3 consists of 15 residues. The germline gives CDR1 SGHTA, CDR2 FQGNSA. Using reference TRBV7-2 and TRBJ2-6 for the parts outside the CDR3, the full variable domain is GAGVSQSPSNKVTEKGKDVELRCDPISGHTALYWYRQSLGQGLEFLIYFQGNSAPDKSGLPSDRFSAERTGGSVSTLTIQRTQQEDSAVYLCASSFPFSGANVLTFGAGSRLTVL.

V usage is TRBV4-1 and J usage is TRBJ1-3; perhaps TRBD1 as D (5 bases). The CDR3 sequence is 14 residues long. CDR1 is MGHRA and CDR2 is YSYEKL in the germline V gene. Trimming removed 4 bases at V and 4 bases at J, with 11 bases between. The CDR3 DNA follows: TGCGCCAGCAGCCGCCTCCAGGGCGGAAACACCATATATTTT. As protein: CASSRLQGGNTIYF.

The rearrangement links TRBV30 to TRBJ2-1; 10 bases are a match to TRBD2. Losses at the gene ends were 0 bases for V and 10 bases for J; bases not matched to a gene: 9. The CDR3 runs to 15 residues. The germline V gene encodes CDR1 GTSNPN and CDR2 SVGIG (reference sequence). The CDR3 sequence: CAWSVVSGGPGEQFF. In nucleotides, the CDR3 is TGTGCCTGGAGTGTGGTTAGCGGGGGGCCTGGGGAGCAGTTCTTC.

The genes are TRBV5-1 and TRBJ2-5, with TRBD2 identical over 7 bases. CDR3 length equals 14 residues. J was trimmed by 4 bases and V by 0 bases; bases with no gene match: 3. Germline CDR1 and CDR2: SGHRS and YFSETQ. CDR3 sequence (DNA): TGCGCCAGCAGCTTGGGCTGGGGGGGAGAGACCCAGTACTTC. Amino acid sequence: CASSLGWGGETQYF.

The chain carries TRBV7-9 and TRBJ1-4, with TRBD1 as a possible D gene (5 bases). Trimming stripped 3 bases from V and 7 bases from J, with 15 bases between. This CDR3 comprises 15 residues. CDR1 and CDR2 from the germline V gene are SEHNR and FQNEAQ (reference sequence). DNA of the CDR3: TGTGCCAGCAGCTTTCGCGGCAGGGTGGGTGAAAAACTGTTTTTT. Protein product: CASSFRGRVGEKLFF.

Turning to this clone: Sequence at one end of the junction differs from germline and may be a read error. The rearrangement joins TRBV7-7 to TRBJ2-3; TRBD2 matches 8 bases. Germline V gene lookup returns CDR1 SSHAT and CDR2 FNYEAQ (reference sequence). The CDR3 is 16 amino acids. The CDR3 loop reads CASSLAPGGHTDTQYF. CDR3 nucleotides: TGTGCTAGCAGCTTAGCTCCGGGGGGGCACACAGATACGCAGTATTTT. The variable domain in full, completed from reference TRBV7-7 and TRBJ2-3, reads GAGVSQSPRYKVTKRGQDVTLRCDPISSHATLYWYQQALGQGPEFLTYFNYEAQPDKSGLPSDRFSAERPEGSISTLTIQRTEQRDSAMYRCASSLAPGGHTDTQYFGPGTRLTVL.

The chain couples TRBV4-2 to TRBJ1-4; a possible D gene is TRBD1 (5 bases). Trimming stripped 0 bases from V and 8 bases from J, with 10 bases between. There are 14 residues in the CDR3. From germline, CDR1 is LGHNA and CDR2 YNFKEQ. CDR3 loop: CASSQDLQEEKLFF. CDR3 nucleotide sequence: TGTGCCAGCAGCCAAGATCTACAGGAGGAAAAACTGTTTTTT.

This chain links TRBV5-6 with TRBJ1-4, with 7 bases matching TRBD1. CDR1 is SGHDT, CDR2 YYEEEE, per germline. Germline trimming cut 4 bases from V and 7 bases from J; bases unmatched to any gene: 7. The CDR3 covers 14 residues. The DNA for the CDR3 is TGTGCCAGCAGCCTAGGGGGCGTGAGTGAAAAACTGTTTTTT. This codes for CASSLGGVSEKLFF.

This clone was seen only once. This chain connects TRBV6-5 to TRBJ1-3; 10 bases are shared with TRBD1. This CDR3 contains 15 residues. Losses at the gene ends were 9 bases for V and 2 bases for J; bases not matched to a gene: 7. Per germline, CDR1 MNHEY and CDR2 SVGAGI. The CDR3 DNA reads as TGTGCCAGTAGTCCCGGGACAGGGGCTGGAAACACCATATATTTT. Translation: CASSPGTGAGNTIYF.

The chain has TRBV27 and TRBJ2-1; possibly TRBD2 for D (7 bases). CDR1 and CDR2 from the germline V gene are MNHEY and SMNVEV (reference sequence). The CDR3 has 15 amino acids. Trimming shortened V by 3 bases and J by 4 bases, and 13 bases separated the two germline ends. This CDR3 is CASSLGRGAYNEQFF. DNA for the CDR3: TGTGCCAGCAGTTTGGGACGGGGGGCATACAATGAGCAGTTCTTC.

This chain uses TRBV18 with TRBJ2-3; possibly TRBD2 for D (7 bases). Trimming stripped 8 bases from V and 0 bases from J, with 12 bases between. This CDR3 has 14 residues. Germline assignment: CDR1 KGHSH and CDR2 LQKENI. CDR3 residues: CASRKGGSTDTQYF. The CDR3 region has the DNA TGTGCCAGCCGAAAGGGGGGGAGCACAGATACGCAGTATTTT.